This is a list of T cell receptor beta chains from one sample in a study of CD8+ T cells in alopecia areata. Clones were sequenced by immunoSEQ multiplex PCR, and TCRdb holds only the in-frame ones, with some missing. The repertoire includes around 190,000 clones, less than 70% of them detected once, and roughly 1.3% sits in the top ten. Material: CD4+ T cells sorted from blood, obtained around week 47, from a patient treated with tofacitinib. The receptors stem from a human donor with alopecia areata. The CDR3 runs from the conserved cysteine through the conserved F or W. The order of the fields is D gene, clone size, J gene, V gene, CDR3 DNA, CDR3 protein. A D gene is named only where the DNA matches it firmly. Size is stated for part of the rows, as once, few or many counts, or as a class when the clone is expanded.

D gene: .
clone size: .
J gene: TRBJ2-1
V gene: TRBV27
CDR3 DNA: TGTGCCAGCAGTCCCTATGAGGGCCCGAGTGAGCAGTTCTTC
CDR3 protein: CASSPYEGPSEQFF

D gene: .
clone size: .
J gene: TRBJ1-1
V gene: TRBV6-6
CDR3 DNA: TGTGCCAGCGGGAATACCAACACTGAAGCTTTCTTT
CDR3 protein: CASGNTNTEAFF

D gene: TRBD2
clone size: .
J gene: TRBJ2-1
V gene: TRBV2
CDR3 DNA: TGTGCCAGCAGTGAAGGCGTAGCGGGGGCTAGTTTCAAGCAGTTCTTC
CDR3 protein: CASSEGVAGASFKQFF

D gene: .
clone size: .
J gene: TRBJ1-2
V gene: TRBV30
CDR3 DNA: TGTGCCTGGAACGGGGCCGGCTACACCTTC
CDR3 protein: CAWNGAGYTF

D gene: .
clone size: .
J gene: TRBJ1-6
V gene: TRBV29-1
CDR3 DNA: TGCAGCGTTAGAGAGGCACCTAATTCACCCCTCCACTTT
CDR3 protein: CSVREAPNSPLHF

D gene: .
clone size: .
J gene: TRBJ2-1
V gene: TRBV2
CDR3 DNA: TGTGCCAGCACCGGACAGCGCCGTAACCGTTACAATGAGCAGTTCTTC
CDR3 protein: CASTGQRRNRYNEQFF

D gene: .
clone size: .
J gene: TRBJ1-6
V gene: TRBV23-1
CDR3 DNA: TGCGCCAGCAGTCAATCGGCCAGGCACCTTTCACCCCTCCACTTT
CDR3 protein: CASSQSARHLSPLHF

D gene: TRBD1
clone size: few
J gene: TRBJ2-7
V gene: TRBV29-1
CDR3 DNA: TGCAGCGTTGTGCCGGGACAGTCCGAATTCTCCTACGAGCAGTACTTC
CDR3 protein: CSVVPGQSEFSYEQYF

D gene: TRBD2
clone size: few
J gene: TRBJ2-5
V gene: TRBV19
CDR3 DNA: TGTGCCAGTAGTACCTGGACTAGCGGGGTGGAGACCCAGTACTTC
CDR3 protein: CASSTWTSGVETQYF

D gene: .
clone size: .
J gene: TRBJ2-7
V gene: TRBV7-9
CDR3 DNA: TGTGCCAGCAGCTTAGCACTCAGGGTCGGTGACGAGCAGTACTTC
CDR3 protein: CASSLALRVGDEQYF

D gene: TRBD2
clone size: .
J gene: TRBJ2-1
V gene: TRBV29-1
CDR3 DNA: TGCAGCGCCGGTCCGACTAGCGGTCCGTCCAATGAGCAGTTCTTC
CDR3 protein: CSAGPTSGPSNEQFF

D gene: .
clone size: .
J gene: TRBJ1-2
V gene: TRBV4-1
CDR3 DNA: TGCGCCAGCAGCCAAGAAGGACCGAGGGTTAGCTATGGCTACACCTTC
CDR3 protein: CASSQEGPRVSYGYTF

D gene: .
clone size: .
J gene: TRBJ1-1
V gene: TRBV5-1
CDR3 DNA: TGCGCCAGCAGCTTCGGACACCTGAACACTGAAGCTTTCTTT
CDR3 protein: CASSFGHLNTEAFF

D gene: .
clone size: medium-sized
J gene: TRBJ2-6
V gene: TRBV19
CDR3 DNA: TGTGCCAGTAGTATCCCAGGGGCCGCCAGCTCTGGGGCCAACGTCCTGACTTTC
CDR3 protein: CASSIPGAASSGANVLTF

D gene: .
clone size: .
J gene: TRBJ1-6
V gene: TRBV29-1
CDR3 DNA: TGCAGCGTTGCTGAGTCTCGGAATTCACCCCTCCACTTT
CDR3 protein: CSVAESRNSPLHF

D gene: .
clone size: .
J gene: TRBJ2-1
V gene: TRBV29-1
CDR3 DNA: TGCAGCGGAAACGGGGGTCTCTACAATGAGCAGTTCTTC
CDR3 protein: CSGNGGLYNEQFF

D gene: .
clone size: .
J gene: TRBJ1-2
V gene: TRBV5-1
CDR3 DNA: TGCGCCAGCAGCTTCCGGGGGCAGAGTAATAACTATGGCTACACCTTC
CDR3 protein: CASSFRGQSNNYGYTF

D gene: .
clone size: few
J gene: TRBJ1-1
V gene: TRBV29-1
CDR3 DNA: TGCAGCGTTGTTTTAGACACTGAAGCTTTCTTT
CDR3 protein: CSVVLDTEAFF

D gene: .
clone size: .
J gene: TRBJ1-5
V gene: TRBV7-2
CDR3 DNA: TGTGCCAGCAGCTTAGTCCCGGGACCAAATAGCAATCAGCCCCAGCATTTT
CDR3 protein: CASSLVPGPNSNQPQHF

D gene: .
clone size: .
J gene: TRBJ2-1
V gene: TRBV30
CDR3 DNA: TGTGCCTGGAAGACAGGTAGCTCCTACAATGAGCAGTTCTTC
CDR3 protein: CAWKTGSSYNEQFF

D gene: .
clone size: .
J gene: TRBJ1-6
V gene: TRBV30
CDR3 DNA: TGTGCCTGGAGTCGGGAGGAGGGCTCACCCCTCCACTTT
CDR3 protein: CAWSREEGSPLHF

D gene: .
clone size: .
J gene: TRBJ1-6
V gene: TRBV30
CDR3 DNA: TGTGCCTGGAGGAGACCCGGAACAGTTAATTCACCCCTCCACTTT
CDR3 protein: CAWRRPGTVNSPLHF

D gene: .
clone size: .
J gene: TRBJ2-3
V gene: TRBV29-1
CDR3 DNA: TGCAGCGTTGAAAAGGGACGGGGCACAGATACGCAGTATTTT
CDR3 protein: CSVEKGRGTDTQYF

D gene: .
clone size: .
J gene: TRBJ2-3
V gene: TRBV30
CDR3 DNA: TGTGCCTGCTATCAATCAGTGAGCACAGATACGCAGTATTTT
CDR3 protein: CACYQSVSTDTQYF

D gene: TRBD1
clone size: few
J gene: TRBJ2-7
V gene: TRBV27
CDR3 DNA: TGTGCCAGCAGTCGAGGAAACCTGGAAAAGACAGGGGGCACGGGGGAGCAGTACTTC
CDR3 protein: CASSRGNLEKTGGTGEQYF

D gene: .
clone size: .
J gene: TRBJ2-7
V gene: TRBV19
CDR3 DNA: TGTGCCAGTAGTATAGCAGGATCCGGCTACGAGCAGTACTTC
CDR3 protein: CASSIAGSGYEQYF

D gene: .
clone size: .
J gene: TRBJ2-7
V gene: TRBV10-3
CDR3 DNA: TGTGCCATCAGTGAGCAGGGAACCTACGAGCAGTACTTC
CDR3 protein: CAISEQGTYEQYF

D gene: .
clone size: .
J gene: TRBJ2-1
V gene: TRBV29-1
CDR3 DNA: TGCAGCGTTGAAGATCATTGGGGCCGCTCCTACAATGAGCAGTTCTTC
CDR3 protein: CSVEDHWGRSYNEQFF

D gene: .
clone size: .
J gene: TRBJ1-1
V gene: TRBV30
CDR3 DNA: TGTGCCTGGAGTGGGCCTCGGCGTATGAACACTGAAGCTTTCTTT
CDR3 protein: CAWSGPRRMNTEAFF

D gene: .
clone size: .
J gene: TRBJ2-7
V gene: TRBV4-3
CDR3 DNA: TGCGCCAGCAGCCAGACTACCGGGGGACAAGCACATCGTCGGTACTTC
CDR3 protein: CASSQTTGGQAHRRYF

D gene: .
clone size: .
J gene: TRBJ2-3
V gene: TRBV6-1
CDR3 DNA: TGTGCCAGCAGTGACGGGGGACGGACAGATACGCAGTATTTT
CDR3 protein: CASSDGGRTDTQYF

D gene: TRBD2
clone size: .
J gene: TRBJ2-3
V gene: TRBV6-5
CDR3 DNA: TGTGCCAGCAGGACTAGCGGGGGCACAGATACGCAGTATTTT
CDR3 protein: CASRTSGGTDTQYF

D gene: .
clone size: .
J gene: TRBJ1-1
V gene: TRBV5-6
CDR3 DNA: TGTGCCAGCAGCTTGGGACATAGGAACACTGAAGCTTTCTTT
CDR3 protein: CASSLGHRNTEAFF

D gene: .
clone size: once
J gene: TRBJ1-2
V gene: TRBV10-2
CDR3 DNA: TGCGCCAGATGCTCTGGCTACACCTTC
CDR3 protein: CARCSGYTF

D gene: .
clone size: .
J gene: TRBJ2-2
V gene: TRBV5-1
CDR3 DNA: TGCGCCAGCAGCCGCATCCCGACCGGGGAGCTGTTTTTT
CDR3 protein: CASSRIPTGELFF

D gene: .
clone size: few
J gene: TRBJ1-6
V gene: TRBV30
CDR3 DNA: TGTGCCTGGAGTGAAGACAGATATAATTCACCCCTCCACTTT
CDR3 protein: CAWSEDRYNSPLHF

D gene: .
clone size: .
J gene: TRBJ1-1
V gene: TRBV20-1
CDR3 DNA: TGCAGTGCTGCCCAACAAGAAGCTTTCTTT
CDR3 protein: CSAAQQEAFF

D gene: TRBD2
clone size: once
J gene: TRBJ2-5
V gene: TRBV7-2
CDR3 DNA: TGTGCCAGCAGCTTCCGAAGAGAGACTAGCGTTTTGGAGACCCAGTACTTC
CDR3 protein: CASSFRRETSVLETQYF

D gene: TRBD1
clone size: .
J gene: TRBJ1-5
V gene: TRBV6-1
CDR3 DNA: TGTGCCAGCAGTGGGGGCCGACAGGGTGCCATGGGGGGCAATCAGCCCCAGCATTTT
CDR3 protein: CASSGGRQGAMGGNQPQHF

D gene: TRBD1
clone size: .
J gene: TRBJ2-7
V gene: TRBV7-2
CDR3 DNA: TGTGCCAGCAGCTTAGGGGGACAGGGCTACGAGCAGTACTTC
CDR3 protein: CASSLGGQGYEQYF

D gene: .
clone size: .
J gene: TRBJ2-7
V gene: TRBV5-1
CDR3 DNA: TGCGCCAGCAGCTTACAGGGTTCCCCCTACGAGCAGTACTTC
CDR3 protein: CASSLQGSPYEQYF